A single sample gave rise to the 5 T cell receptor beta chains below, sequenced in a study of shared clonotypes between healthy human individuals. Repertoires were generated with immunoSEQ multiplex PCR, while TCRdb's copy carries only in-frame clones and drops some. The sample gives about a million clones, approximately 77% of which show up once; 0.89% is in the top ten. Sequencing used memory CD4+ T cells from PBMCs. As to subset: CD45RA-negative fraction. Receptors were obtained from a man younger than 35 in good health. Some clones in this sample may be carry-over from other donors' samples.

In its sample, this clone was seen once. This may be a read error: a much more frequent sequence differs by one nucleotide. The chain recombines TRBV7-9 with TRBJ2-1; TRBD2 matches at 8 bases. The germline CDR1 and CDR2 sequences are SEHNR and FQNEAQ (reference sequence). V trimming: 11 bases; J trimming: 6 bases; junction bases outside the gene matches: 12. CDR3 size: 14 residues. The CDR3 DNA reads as TGTGCCGGCACTCCTCAACTAGCGGCCAATGAGCAGTTCTTC. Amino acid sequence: CAGTPQLAANEQFF.

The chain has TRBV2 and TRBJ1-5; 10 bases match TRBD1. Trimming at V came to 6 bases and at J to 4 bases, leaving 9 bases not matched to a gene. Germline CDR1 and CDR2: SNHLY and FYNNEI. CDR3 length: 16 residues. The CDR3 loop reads CASRNRDRGDNQPQHF. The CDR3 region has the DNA TGTGCCAGCAGAAACCGGGACAGGGGCGATAATCAGCCCCAGCATTTT.

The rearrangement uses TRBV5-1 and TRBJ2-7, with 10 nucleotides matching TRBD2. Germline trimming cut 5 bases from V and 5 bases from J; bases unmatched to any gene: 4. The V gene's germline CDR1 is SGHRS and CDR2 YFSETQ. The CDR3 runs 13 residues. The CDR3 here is CASSSLAGDEQYF. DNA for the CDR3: TGCGCCAGCAGTAGCCTAGCGGGAGACGAGCAGTACTTC.

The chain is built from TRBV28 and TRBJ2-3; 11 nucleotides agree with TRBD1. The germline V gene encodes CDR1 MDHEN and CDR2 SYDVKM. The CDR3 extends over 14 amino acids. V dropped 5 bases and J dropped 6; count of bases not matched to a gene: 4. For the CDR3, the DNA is TGTGCCAGCAGTGAAGGGACAGGGGGGGATACGCAGTATTTT. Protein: CASSEGTGGDTQYF.

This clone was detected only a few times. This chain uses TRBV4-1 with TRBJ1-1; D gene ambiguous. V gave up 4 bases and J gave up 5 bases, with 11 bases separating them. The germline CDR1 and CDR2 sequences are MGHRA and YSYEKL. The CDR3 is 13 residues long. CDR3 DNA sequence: TGCGCCAGCAGCCCTGTAGATAGAACTGAAGCTTTCTTT. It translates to CASSPVDRTEAFF.